Below, 28 T cell receptor beta chains from the same sample are listed, as sequenced in a study of cytomegalovirus exposure and HLA in healthy donors. Researchers ran the PCR with 60 Vbeta and 13 Jbeta primers. The method was immunoSEQ multiplex PCR; TCRdb's version includes in-frame clones alone and lacks a portion of them. There are about 180,000 clones in the sample; roughly 77% occur only once, and around 2.3% lies in the top ten. Sequenced: PBMCs. Source of these receptors: a woman aged 25-40 years in good health and CMV-seropositive.

Here the CDR3 reads CASSLYSEGGGTEAFF. The CDR3 DNA is TGTGCCAGCAGTTTATATTCGGAGGGAGGGGGCACTGAAGCTTTCTTT. The rearrangement joins TRBV27 to TRBJ1-1, with a possible D match to TRBD1 (6 bases). The length of the CDR3 is 16 residues. The V gene's germline CDR1 is MNHEY and CDR2 SMNVEV (reference sequence). V was shortened by 1 base and J by 4 bases, with 16 bases between the two germline ends.

The chain couples TRBV6-5 to TRBJ1-6; 8 bases fit TRBD1. V lost 2 bases, J lost 8 bases, and 2 bases stayed unmatched. The V gene's germline CDR1 is MNHEY and CDR2 SVGAGI. The CDR3 is 14 residues long. The CDR3 here is CASSYRTGYSPLHF. For the CDR3, the DNA is TGTGCCAGCAGTTACCGGACAGGGTATTCACCCCTCCACTTT.

As for this clone: One end of the junction varies from germline; a read error may be responsible. The genes are TRBV7-9 and TRBJ2-3; no clear D gene. Germline V gene data show CDR1 as SEHNR and CDR2 as FQNEAQ (reference sequence). This CDR3 is 14 amino acids long. The CDR3 loop reads CSSRPSVQTDTQYF. The CDR3 nucleotides read TGTTCCAGCAGGCCTTCAGTTCAAACAGATACGCAGTATTTT. The full variable domain, its missing parts supplied by reference TRBV7-9 and TRBJ2-3, is DTGVSQNPRHKITKRGQNVTFRCDPISEHNRLYWYRQTLGQGPEFLTYFQNEAQLEKSRLLSDRFSAERPKGSFSTLEIQRTEQGDSAMYLCSSRPSVQTDTQYFGPGTRLTVL.

The chain uses TRBV7-2 and TRBJ1-5; possibly TRBD1 for D (5 bases). The CDR3 is 17 amino acids. V shed 1 base and J shed 0 bases, with 13 bases lying between them. CDR1 SGHTA and CDR2 FQGNSA come from the germline V gene. The CDR3 DNA reads TGTGCCAGCAGCTTAGAGGGGCGTGGTTATAGCAATCAGCCCCAGCATTTT. Translated: CASSLEGRGYSNQPQHF.

This chain connects TRBV5-4 to TRBJ2-5, with TRBD2 matching over 9 bases. Germline CDR1 reads SGHNT; CDR2 reads YYREEE (reference sequence). The CDR3 sequence is 18 residues long. Losses at the gene ends were 1 base for V and 5 bases for J; bases not matched to a gene: 15. In DNA, the CDR3 is TGTGCCAGCAGCTTGAGACTAGCGGTCCCTACCAGGCGGGAGACCCAGTACTTC. Encoded protein: CASSLRLAVPTRRETQYF.

The chain recombines TRBV4-1 with TRBJ1-4; D might be TRBD1 (5 bases). This CDR3 comprises 14 residues. Trimming removed 1 base from V and 12 bases from J, with 15 bases in between. CDR1 and CDR2 (germline): MGHRA, YSYEKL. CDR3 protein: CASSQGGGGKELFF. CDR3 coding DNA: TGCGCCAGCAGCCAAGGGGGGGGTGGCAAGGAACTGTTTTTT.

This chain joins TRBV5-8 and TRBJ1-6; D unresolved. The CDR3 contains 14 residues. V was shortened by 2 bases and J by 7 bases, with 10 bases between the two germline ends. Germline V gene data show CDR1 as SGHTS and CDR2 as YDEGEE. The CDR3 nucleotides are TGTGCCAGCAGCTTCCAGGCTCAAAATTCACCCCTCCACTTT. Amino acid sequence: CASSFQAQNSPLHF.

The rearrangement links TRBV28 to TRBJ1-5; a possible D gene is TRBD1 (5 bases). Trimming shortened V by 7 bases and J by 2 bases, and 12 bases separated the two germline ends. The CDR3 is made up of 14 amino acids. Germline lookup yields CDR1 MDHEN and CDR2 SYDVKM. The CDR3 is CASNQGSGNQPQHF. The CDR3 region has the DNA TGTGCCAGCAACCAGGGAAGCGGCAATCAGCCCCAGCATTTT.

CDR3 sequence: CASSTPGVTTEAFF. The CDR3 DNA reads TGTGCCAGCAGCACCCCAGGGGTTACCACTGAAGCTTTCTTT. The V gene is TRBV7-9, the J gene TRBJ1-1, with a weak D call TRBD1 (6 bases). V lost 5 bases and J lost 4, with 14 bases in between. CDR1 and CDR2 (germline): SEHNR, FQNEAQ (reference sequence). This CDR3 is 14 amino acids long.

As for this clone: At one end, the junction sequence differs from germline, possibly due to a read error. The J gene is TRBJ1-6, the V gene TRBV7-9; unclear D gene. This CDR3 has 16 amino acids. Germline CDR1 and CDR2: SEHNR and FQNEAQ (reference sequence). DNA for the CDR3: TGTTCCAGCAGCCACCACATCAGCGGGCAGAATTCACCCCTCCACTTT. Its translation: CSSSHHISGQNSPLHF.

The J gene is TRBJ2-2, the V gene TRBV10-2, with 8 bases lining up with TRBD2. The J segment lost 5 bases and the V segment lost 8 bases, leaving 1 base of the junction unmatched. CDR1 is WSHSY, CDR2 SAAADI, per germline. The CDR3 loop spans 12 amino acids. This chain's CDR3 is CASREGTGELFF. CDR3 DNA sequence: TGCGCCAGCCGGGAGGGTACCGGGGAGCTGTTTTTT.

The V gene is TRBV4-1, the J gene TRBJ1-5; D ambiguous. The CDR3 consists of 17 residues. Germline V CDR1 and CDR2: MGHRA, YSYEKL. Trimming shortened V by 1 base and J by 0 bases, and 13 bases separated the two germline ends. The CDR3 sequence: CASSQGPSVRSNQPQHF. DNA for the CDR3: TGCGCCAGCAGCCAAGGGCCCAGCGTGCGTAGCAATCAGCCCCAGCATTTT.

The count of this clone is one. The chain has TRBV4-2 and TRBJ2-1; the D gene is possibly TRBD2 (6 bases). The length of the CDR3 is 17 residues. Between the trimmed V and J ends, which lost 7 bases and 6 bases, there was a span of 25 bases. Germline V gives CDR1 LGHNA, CDR2 YNFKEQ. The CDR3 loop is CASTRGVGDLLGNEQFF. As DNA, the CDR3 is TGTGCCAGCACACGCGGGGTGGGAGACCTCCTCGGCAATGAGCAGTTCTTC.

The table lists this clone with a few counts. The chain couples TRBV7-2 to TRBJ1-6, with 7 positions matching TRBD1. Germline CDR1 SGHTA, CDR2 FQGNSA. The V segment lost 4 bases and the J segment 6 bases; nucleotides outside the gene matches: 9. This CDR3 is built from 16 residues. This CDR3 is CASSSTGVAGNSPLHF. Written as DNA, the CDR3 is TGTGCCAGCAGCTCCACAGGGGTTGCGGGTAATTCACCCCTCCACTTT.

The CDR3 bases are TGTGCCAGCAGCTCGACAGGGGCCGTAGGCTACACCTTC. Its protein product is CASSSTGAVGYTF. V is TRBV9 and J is TRBJ1-2; 8 bases align to TRBD1. V lost 4 bases, J lost 8 bases, and 7 bases stayed unmatched. The CDR3 extends over 13 amino acids. Per the germline V gene, CDR1 is SGDLS and CDR2 is YYNGEE.

This clone turned up a few times. Other DNA sequences in this specimen translate into the identical CDR3. The chain has TRBV2 and TRBJ1-1; 12 bases agree with TRBD1. Germline values: CDR1 SNHLY, CDR2 FYNNEI. There are 16 residues in the CDR3. Trimming removed 4 bases from V and 1 base from J; junction bases left unmatched: 4. CDR3 nucleotides: TGTGCCAGCAGTGTTGGGACAGGGGGCCAGAACACTGAAGCTTTCTTT. Encoded protein: CASSVGTGGQNTEAFF.

J is TRBJ1-5 and V is TRBV2, with 7 bases fitting TRBD1. The trim removed 6 bases at V and 7 bases at J, leaving 9 bases unmatched. This CDR3 is built from 14 residues. Germline CDR1 and CDR2: SNHLY and FYNNEI. This CDR3 is CASREGYRGQPQHF. CDR3 sequence (DNA): TGTGCCAGCAGGGAGGGTTACAGGGGCCAGCCCCAGCATTTT. Full variable domain (missing parts from reference TRBV2 and TRBJ1-5): EPEVTQTPSHQVTQMGQEVILRCVPISNHLYFYWYRQILGQKVEFLVSFYNNEISEKSEIFDDQFSVERPDGSNFTLKIRSTKLEDSAMYFCASREGYRGQPQHFGDGTRLSIL.

The gene calls are TRBV19 and TRBJ2-1; weak D call: TRBD2 (6 bases). This CDR3 spans 12 amino acids. Per germline, CDR1 LNHDA and CDR2 SQIVND (reference sequence). The V end was cut by 3 bases, the J end by 7 bases, with 7 bases between. The CDR3 coding sequence is TGTGCCAGTAGTATGGGGGGAAATGAGCAGTTCTTC. Amino acid sequence: CASSMGGNEQFF.

This chain connects TRBV12-5 to TRBJ2-3; 12 nucleotides align to TRBD2. Trimming removed 6 bases from V and 3 bases from J; junction bases left unmatched: 7. Per the germline V gene, CDR1 is LGHNT and CDR2 is FRNRAP. This CDR3 region has 16 residues. The CDR3 reads CASGLGLAGRTDTQYF. In DNA form, the CDR3 reads TGTGCTAGTGGCCTCGGACTAGCGGGGAGGACAGATACGCAGTATTTT. Complete variable domain (other parts from reference TRBV12-5 and TRBJ2-3): DARVTQTPRHKVTEMGQEVTMRCQPILGHNTVFWYRQTMMQGLELLAYFRNRAPLDDSGMPKDRFSAEMPDATLATLKIQPSEPRDSAVYFCASGLGLAGRTDTQYFGPGTRLTVL.

The V and J genes are TRBV27 and TRBJ2-7, with D perhaps matching TRBD2 (5 bases). The CDR3 is made up of 14 amino acids. Germline CDR1 and CDR2: MNHEY and SMNVEV (reference sequence). V was pared by 5 bases and J by 0 bases, with 11 bases between. The CDR3 DNA reads TGTGCCAGCAGTACACCTCGGGGCTCCTACGAGCAGTACTTC. As protein: CASSTPRGSYEQYF.

The V call is TRBV4-3, the J call TRBJ2-2; TRBD2 aligns across 13 bases. The CDR3 loop spans 17 amino acids. Germline V lookup: CDR1 LGHNA, CDR2 YSLEER. The ends lost 4 bases at V and 11 bases at J; junction bases unmatched: 13. The CDR3 region has the DNA TGCGCCAGCAGCCCCCTAGGACTAGCGGGGGCCTCCACCGAGCTGTTTTTT. Its protein product is CASSPLGLAGASTELFF.

The chain recombines TRBV20-1 with TRBJ1-1, with D perhaps matching TRBD1 (5 bases). The CDR3 spans 11 residues. V lost 7 bases to trimming and J lost 1 base, with 7 bases between them. The germline CDR1 and CDR2 sequences are DFQATT and SNEGSKA (reference sequence). DNA of the CDR3: TGCAGTGTACAGGCGAACACTGAAGCTTTCTTT. Its translation is CSVQANTEAFF.

The chain is built from TRBV4-2 and TRBJ2-7, with 8 positions matching TRBD1. In germline, CDR1 is LGHNA, CDR2 YNFKEQ. The CDR3 spans 13 residues. With 0 bases clipped from V and 7 bases from J, the junction kept 2 bases outside the gene matches. CDR3: CASSQDRDREQYF. The CDR3 nucleotides are TGTGCCAGCAGCCAAGACCGGGACAGGGAGCAGTACTTC.

The rearrangement joins TRBV5-1 to TRBJ1-1; TRBD1 matches at 9 bases. Germline CDR1 is SGHRS and CDR2 is YFSETQ. The V gene end was trimmed by 4 bases and the J gene end by 11 bases; junction bases not matched to a gene: 9. The CDR3 is 13 residues long. The CDR3 nucleotides read TGCGCCAGCAGCCCTTACGGGACAGGGTTTGCTTTCTTT. Translated: CASSPYGTGFAFF.

This clone was seen more than once but under ten times. This CDR3 reads CASSLQGTTYEQYF. CDR3 nucleotide sequence: TGTGCCAGCAGTTTACAGGGAACTACCTACGAGCAGTACTTC. V is TRBV6-5 and J is TRBJ2-7, with D perhaps matching TRBD1 (6 bases). The CDR3 contains 14 residues. Germline CDR1 and CDR2: MNHEY and SVGAGI. Deletions cut 4 bases from V and 2 bases from J, with 12 bases between.

The gene calls are TRBV5-4 and TRBJ1-6, with TRBD1 as a possible D gene (5 bases). Trimming stripped 2 bases from V and 8 bases from J, with 14 bases between. The CDR3 has 15 residues. The V gene's germline CDR1 is SGHNT and CDR2 YYREEE (reference sequence). CDR3: CASSLWTQKDSPLHF. CDR3 DNA sequence: TGTGCCAGCAGCTTATGGACACAAAAGGATTCACCCCTCCACTTT.

The rearrangement joins TRBV7-8 to TRBJ2-7; maybe TRBD2 (6 bases). The CDR3 extends over 14 amino acids. Germline values: CDR1 SGHVS, CDR2 FQNEAQ. Trimming shortened V by 4 bases and J by 1 base, and 11 bases separated the two germline ends. Here the CDR3 reads CASSSSRGSYEQYF. CDR3 DNA: TGTGCCAGCAGCTCCTCCCGGGGGTCCTACGAGCAGTACTTC.

The chain combines TRBV18 with TRBJ1-4; D perhaps matches TRBD1 (6 bases). Germline CDR1 and CDR2: KGHSH and LQKENI. This CDR3 comprises 14 residues. Trimming shortened V by 6 bases and J by 2 bases, and 10 bases separated the two germline ends. The CDR3 loop is CASSPGATNEKLFF. The CDR3 DNA sequence: TGTGCCAGCTCGCCAGGGGCTACTAATGAAAAACTGTTTTTT.